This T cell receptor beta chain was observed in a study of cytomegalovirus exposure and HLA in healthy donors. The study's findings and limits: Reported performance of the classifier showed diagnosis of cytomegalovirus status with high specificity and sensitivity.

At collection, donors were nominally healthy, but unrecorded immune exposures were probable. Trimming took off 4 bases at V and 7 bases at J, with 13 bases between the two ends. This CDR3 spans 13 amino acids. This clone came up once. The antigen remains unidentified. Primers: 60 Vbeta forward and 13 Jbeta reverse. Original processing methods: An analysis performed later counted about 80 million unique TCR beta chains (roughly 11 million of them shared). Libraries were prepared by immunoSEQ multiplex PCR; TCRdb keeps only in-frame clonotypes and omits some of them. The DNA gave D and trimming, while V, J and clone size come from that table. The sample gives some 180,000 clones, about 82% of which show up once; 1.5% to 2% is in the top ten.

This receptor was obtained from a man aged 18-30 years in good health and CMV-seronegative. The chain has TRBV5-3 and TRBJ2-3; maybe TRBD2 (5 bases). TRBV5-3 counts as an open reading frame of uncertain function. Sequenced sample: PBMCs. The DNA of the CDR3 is TGTGCCAGAAGCCGGGGTCCGGTGAATACGCAGTATTTT. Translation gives CARSRGPVNTQYF.